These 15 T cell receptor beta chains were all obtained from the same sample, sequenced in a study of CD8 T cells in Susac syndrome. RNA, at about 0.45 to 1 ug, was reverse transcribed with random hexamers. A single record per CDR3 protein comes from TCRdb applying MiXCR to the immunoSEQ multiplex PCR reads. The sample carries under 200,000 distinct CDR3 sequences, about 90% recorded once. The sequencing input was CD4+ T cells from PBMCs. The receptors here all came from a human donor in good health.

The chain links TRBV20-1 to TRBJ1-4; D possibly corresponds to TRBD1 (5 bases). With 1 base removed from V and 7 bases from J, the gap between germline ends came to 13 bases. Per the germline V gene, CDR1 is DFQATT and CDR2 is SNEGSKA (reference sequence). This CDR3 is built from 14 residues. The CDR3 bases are TGCAGTGCTAGAGTCTCCGGCAGGGTTGAAAAACTGTTTTTT. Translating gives CSARVSGRVEKLFF.

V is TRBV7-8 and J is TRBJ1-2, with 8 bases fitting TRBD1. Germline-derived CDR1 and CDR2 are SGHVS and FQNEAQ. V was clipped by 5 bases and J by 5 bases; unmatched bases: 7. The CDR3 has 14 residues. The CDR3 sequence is CASSRGTGDYGYTF. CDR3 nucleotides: TGTGCCAGCAGCCGCGGGACAGGCGATTATGGCTACACCTTC.

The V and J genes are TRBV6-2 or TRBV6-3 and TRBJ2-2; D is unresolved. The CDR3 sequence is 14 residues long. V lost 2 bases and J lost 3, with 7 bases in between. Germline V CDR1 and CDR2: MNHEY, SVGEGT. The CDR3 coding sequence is TGTGCCAGCAGTTACATAAGGGACACCGGGGAGCTGTTTTTT. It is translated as CASSYIRDTGELFF.

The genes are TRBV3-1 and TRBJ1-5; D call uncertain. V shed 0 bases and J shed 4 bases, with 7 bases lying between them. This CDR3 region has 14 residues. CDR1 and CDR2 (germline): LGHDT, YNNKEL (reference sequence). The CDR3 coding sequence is TGTGCCAGCAGCCAAGAGTGGGGTAATCAGCCCCAGCATTTT. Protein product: CASSQEWGNQPQHF. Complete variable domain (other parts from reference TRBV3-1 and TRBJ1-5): DTAVSQTPKYLVTQMGNDKSIKCEQNLGHDTMYWYKQDSKKFLKIMFSYNNKELIINETVPNRFSPKSPDKAHLNLHINSLELGDSAVYFCASSQEWGNQPQHFGDGTRLSIL.

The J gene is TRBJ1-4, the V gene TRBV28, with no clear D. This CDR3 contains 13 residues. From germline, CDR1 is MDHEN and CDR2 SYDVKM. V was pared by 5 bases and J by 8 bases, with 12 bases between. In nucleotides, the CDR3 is TGTGCCAGCAGTACCCCATCGACAGAAAAACTGTTTTTT. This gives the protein CASSTPSTEKLFF.

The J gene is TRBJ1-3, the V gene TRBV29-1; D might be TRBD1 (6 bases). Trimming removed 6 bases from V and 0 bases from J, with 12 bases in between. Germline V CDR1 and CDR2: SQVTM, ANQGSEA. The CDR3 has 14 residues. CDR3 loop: CSVRGGGSGNTIYF. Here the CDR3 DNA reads TGCAGCGTCCGAGGAGGGGGCTCTGGAAACACCATATATTTT. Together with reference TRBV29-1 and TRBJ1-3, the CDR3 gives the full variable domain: SAVISQKPSRDICQRGTSLTIQCQVDSQVTMMFWYRQQPGQSLTLIATANQGSEATYESGFVIDKFPISRPNLTFSTLTVSNMSPEDSSIYLCSVRGGGSGNTIYFGEGSWLTVV.

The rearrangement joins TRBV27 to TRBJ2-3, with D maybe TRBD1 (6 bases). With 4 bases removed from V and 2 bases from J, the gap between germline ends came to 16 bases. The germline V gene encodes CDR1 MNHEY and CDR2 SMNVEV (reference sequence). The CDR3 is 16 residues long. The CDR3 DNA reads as TGTGCCAGCAGTTCCTACAGGGTGGGGACCACAGATACGCAGTATTTT. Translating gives CASSSYRVGTTDTQYF.

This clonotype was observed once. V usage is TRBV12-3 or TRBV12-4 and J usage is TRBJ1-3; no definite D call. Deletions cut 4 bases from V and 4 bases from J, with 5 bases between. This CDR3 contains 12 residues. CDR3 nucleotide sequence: TGTGCCAGCAGTTGGGTGGGAAACACCATATATTTT. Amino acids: CASSWVGNTIYF.

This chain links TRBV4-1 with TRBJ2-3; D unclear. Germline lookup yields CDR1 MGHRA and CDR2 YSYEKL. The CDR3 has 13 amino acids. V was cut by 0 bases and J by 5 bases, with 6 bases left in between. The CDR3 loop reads CASSQDQEDTQYF. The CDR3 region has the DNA TGCGCCAGCAGCCAAGATCAGGAAGATACGCAGTATTTT.

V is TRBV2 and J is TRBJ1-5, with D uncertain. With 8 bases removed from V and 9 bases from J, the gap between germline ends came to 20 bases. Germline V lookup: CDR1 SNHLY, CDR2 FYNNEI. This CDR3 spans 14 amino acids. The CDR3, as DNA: TGTGCCAGCGTAGAAGGACGGGTACGTGGGCCCCAGCATTTT. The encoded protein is CASVEGRVRGPQHF. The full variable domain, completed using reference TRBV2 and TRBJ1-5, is EPEVTQTPSHQVTQMGQEVILRCVPISNHLYFYWYRQILGQKVEFLVSFYNNEISEKSEIFDDQFSVERPDGSNFTLKIRSTKLEDSAMYFCASVEGRVRGPQHFGDGTRLSIL.

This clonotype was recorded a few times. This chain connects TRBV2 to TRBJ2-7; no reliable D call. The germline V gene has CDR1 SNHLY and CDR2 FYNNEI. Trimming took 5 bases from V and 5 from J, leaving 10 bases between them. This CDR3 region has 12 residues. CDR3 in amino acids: CASSLRGHEQYF. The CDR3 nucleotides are TGTGCCAGCAGTCTTCGAGGCCACGAGCAGTACTTC.

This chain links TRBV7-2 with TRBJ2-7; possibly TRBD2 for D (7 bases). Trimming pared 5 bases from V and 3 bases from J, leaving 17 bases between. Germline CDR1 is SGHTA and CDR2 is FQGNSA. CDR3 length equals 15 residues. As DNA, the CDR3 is TGTGCCAGCAGCCCCAGGGGCGGGAGATTCTACGAGCAGTACTTC. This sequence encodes CASSPRGGRFYEQYF.

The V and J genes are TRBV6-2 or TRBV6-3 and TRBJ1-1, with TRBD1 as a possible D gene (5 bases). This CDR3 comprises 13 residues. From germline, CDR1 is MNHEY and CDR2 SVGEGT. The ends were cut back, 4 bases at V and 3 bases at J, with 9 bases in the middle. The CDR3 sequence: CASSSLGDTEAFF. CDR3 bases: TGTGCCAGCAGTTCCCTGGGGGACACTGAAGCTTTCTTT.

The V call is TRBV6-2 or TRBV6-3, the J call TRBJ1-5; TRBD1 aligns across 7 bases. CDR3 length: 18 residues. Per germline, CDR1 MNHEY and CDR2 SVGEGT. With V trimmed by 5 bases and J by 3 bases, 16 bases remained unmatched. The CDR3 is CASSKWTNRDSDNQPQHF. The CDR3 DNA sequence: TGTGCCAGCAGTAAATGGACCAACCGGGACAGTGACAATCAGCCCCAGCATTTT.

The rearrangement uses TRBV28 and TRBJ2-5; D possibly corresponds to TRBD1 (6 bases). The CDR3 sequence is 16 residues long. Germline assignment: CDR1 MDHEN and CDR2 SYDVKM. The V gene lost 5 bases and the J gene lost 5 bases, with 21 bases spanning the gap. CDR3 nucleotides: TGTGCCAGCAGTACACCTCGGGACACCGCCGGGGAGACCCAGTACTTC. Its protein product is CASSTPRDTAGETQYF.